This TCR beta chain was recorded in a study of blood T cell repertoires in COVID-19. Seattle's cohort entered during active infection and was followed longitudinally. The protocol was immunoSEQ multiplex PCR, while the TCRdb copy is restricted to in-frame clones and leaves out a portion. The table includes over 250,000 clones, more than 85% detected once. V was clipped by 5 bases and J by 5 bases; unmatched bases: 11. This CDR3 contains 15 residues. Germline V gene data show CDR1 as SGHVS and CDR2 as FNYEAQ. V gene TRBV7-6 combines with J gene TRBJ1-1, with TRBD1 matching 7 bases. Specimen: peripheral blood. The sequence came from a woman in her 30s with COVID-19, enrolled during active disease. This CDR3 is CASSDLPGQWTEAFF. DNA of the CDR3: TGTGCCAGCAGCGACCTCCCGGGACAGTGGACTGAAGCTTTCTTT.